What follows is one TCR beta chain and its context. This sample was included in a study of blood T cell repertoires in COVID-19. Participant-given clinical history determined each cohort assignment. As handled by the study authors: Cell counts per sample came from amplifying reference gene primers. Clones were read by immunoSEQ multiplex PCR, and TCRdb kept only the in-frame ones, dropping some. V and J calls and clone size are as listed in that table; D and trimming were resolved from the DNA. The data show around 250,000 clones, roughly 88% seen once. The CDR3 length is 16 residues. From germline, CDR1 is MNHNS and CDR2 SASEGT. Unmatched junction bases numbered 8, after V lost 4 bases and J lost 7 bases.

The chain links TRBV6-1 to TRBJ2-1, with 12 bases that match TRBD1. The clonotype originates from a woman aged 35 to 49 who had been exposed to COVID-19. Material: PBMCs or T cells enriched from blood (not recorded which). This chain's CDR3 is CASSARDRGLSNEQFF. CDR3 in DNA: TGTGCCAGCAGTGCGAGGGACAGGGGGCTTTCAAATGAGCAGTTCTTC.